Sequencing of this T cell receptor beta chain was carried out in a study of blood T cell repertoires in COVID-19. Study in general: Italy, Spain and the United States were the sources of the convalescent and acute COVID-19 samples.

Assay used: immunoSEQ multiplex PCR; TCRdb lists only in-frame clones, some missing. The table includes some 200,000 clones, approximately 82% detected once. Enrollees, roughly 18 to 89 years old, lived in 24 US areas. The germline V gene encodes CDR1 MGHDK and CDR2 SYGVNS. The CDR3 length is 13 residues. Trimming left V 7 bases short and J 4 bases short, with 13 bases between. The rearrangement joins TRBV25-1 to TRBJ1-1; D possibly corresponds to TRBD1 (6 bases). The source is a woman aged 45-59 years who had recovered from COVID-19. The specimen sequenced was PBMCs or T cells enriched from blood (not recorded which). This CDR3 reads CASMPPGATEAFF. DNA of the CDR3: TGTGCCAGCATGCCCCCAGGGGCCACTGAAGCTTTCTTT.